This entry features one TCR beta chain sequence. Its specificity is not known. This sample stems from a study of cytomegalovirus exposure and HLA in healthy donors. Study results and limitations: Relative to the approximately 700-donor mean, N-insertions were reportedly fewer in an Asian-associated ancestry cluster in a later analysis.

This PCR relied on a set of 60 Vbeta primers and 13 Jbeta primers. Here immunoSEQ multiplex PCR was the method, and the copy in TCRdb shows in-frame clones only, minus some. The sample carries around 64,000 clones, roughly 75% recorded once. The germline V gene has CDR1 MNHEY and CDR2 SMNVEV (reference sequence). The CDR3 runs to 14 residues. V shed 5 bases, J shed 4 bases, and the junction held 4 bases outside the gene matches. This chain links TRBV27 with TRBJ1-4, with 7 bases fitting TRBD1. The sample taken for sequencing was PBMCs. This receptor was identified in a man aged 25 to 45 in good health and CMV-seropositive. CDR3 sequence (DNA): TGTGCCAGCAGTAGGGACAGAAATAATGAAAAACTGTTTTTT. Its translation is CASSRDRNNEKLFF. The variable domain in full, completed from reference TRBV27 and TRBJ1-4, reads EAQVTQNPRYLITVTGKKLTVTCSQNMNHEYMSWYRQDPGLGLRQIYYSMNVEVTDKGDVPEGYKVSRKEKRNFPLILESPSPNQTSLYFCASSRDRNNEKLFFGSGTQLSVL.